This T cell receptor beta chain was documented in a study of blood T cells in healthy people across ages (dated by TCRdb to the mid-2010s). Context from the whole study: Template switching captured roughly one uniquely barcoded TCR beta cDNA molecule per two T cells in model experiments. Using deep sequencing normalized with unique cDNA molecular identifiers, the study measured how TCR beta repertoire diversity changes with age. The donors were split into four age groups: young (average about 15 years), middle-aged (39), aged (more than 60) and long-lived (under 85). Donors of different ages were randomly distributed across sequencing lanes to avoid experimental bias. Using the same blood draw, the study looked at two additional independent replicas of 1 million unique cDNA reads for two donors, one aged 18 to 30 and the other aged 80 or older.

The roughly 39 donors, aged roughly 6 to 90 years, were systemically healthy Caucasian individuals from Russia. Each donor gave roughly 9.5 milliliters of peripheral blood, collected into EDTA-treated Vacutainer tubes. Ficoll-Paque density-gradient centrifugation was used to isolate PBMCs, with at least 7 million per sample. Total RNA, at least 6 micrograms per sample, was extracted from PBMCs with Trizol reagent. Naive CD45RAhigh/CD27high T cell percentages were measured by flow cytometry on a PBMC aliquot from every donor. The method behind the library was 5' RACE. Instrument used: Illumina HiSeq 2500. A second roughly 6 to 11 cycle PCR used a sample-barcoded 5' primer and a J-beta primer mix. Each TCR beta cDNA molecule received a unique molecular identifier from a template-switch 5' adaptor carrying 12 random nucleotides. Each sample yielded at least 2.5 million CDR3-containing paired-end reads. First-strand cDNA synthesis was performed from all RNA using the Mint cDNA synthesis kit, with priming by a TRBC-specific oligonucleotide. Following uracil-DNA glycosylase treatment, all cDNA underwent a first 18-cycle PCR with the universal primers M1SS and BC2_uni_R. In the paper's pipeline: For normalization, 1 million high-quality reads, each with a distinct molecular identifier, were randomly selected from each sample. Reads sharing molecular identifiers were discarded rather than binned into consensus sequences. MiTCR, run with a Q25 quality threshold and the strictest error-elimination algorithm, handled CDR3 identification, clonotype clustering and error correction. A nonparametric unseen species model with Euler transformation was used to estimate a lower bound on total TCR beta diversity. TCRdb passed the public sequencing reads through fastp at Q25 and MiXCR, retaining productive beta sequences. A single entry per CDR3 protein holds the most common genes and DNA from its merged rows. The V and J calls come from TCRdb's annotation, not from the publication. In all, the sample holds some 640,000 distinct CDR3 sequences, and 49% of those were seen once. The ten largest account for about a third of the sample.

The germline V gene provides CDR1 LGHNA and CDR2 YNFKEQ. After removal of 4 bases from V and 5 bases from J, the junction retains 15 bases not matched to a gene. The CDR3 numbers 19 residues from cysteine through phenylalanine. The kept DNA is CDR3 alone, 57 bases in frame from the first base. General study outcomes and caveats: Estimates of total diversity based on one million sequenced T cells were considered lower bounds and underestimates. Observed TCR beta diversity per million T cells fell roughly linearly with age, and a significant reduction was already apparent by age approximately 41. Compared with the aged group, the long-lived group had more naive CD4+ T cells, fewer expanded clones and increased TCR diversity, suggesting age selection. Because profiling used bulk unsorted PBMCs, naive and antigen-experienced compartments could not be compared conclusively. Because the CMV infection status of the donors was unknown, age-related changes in expanded clonotypes may potentially have been confounded. The percentage of naive T cells measured by flow cytometry correlated strongly with observed TCR beta diversity.

Concerning this clonotype: Its antigen is still unknown. The sample holds no much larger clone one base away, and base qualities are not on file.

The sample taken for sequencing was blood. The chain is assembled from TRBV4-2 and TRBJ2-5; TRBD2 aligns with 14 central bases. The source of this sequence is an older woman in good health. The DNA sequence reads TGTGCCAGCAGCCTCCCACCCGGGACTAGCGGGAGAGGTGGGGAGACCCAGTACTTC. This is translated as CASSLPPGTSGRGGETQYF.